The entry below describes one TCR beta chain. Its antigen is unknown. V dropped 3 bases and J dropped 2 bases, with 8 bases sitting between them. The CDR3 covers 13 residues. The data stem from a study of OX40 agonist ivuxolimab in advanced cancers. Looking at the study overall: The mean age was approximately 56 years, ranging from about 20 to 79, with less than 90% of participants male. Notes on the study in general: Averaging showed that CD8+ T cells had more expanded clones than CD4+ did.

The assay was immunoSEQ multiplex PCR, and TCRdb's table has in-frame clones only and misses some. Of about 48,000 clones in the sample, roughly 90% were seen once. This receptor was identified in an adult with an advanced solid tumor such as melanoma, head and neck, liver or kidney cancer. This sample comprised CD4+ or CD8+ T cells sorted from blood, obtained in a trial of the OX40 agonist ivuxolimab. The gene calls are TRBV23-1 and TRBJ2-7, with D unresolved. TRBV23-1 is an open reading frame whose function is uncertain. CDR3 coding DNA: TGCGCCAGCAGTCAGGAGCTCCCCTACGAGCAGTACTTC. This codes for CASSQELPYEQYF.